Listed below are T cell receptor beta chains from one sample, sequenced in a study of CXCR3-negative and CXCR3-positive naive CD8 T cells. With the 5' RACE reads reprocessed, TCRdb shows one record per CDR3 protein and no DNA. This sample's clone table lists 30,000 to 40,000 distinct CDR3 sequences. Specimen: memory CD8+ T cells from blood. The source is a human donor in good health. Some clones in this sample may be carry-over from other donors' samples. Both conserved end residues are part of each CDR3. Clone size is shown for a subset of rows, as once, few, many or a class of expanded clone.

TRBJ2-7	TRBV6-1	14	-	CASSDTLYATEQYF
TRBJ2-4	TRBV4-1	11	-	CASSQGNIQYF
TRBJ2-5	TRBV7-9	13	-	CASSQGSRETQYF
TRBJ2-2	TRBV28	12	-	CASYTHTGELFF
TRBJ2-7	TRBV5-6	14	-	CASSLAGELEEQYF
TRBJ2-7	TRBV13	12	-	CASSPWAYEQYF
TRBJ2-7	TRBV12-3/TRBV12-4	15	-	CASSLEGQIRYEQYF
TRBJ1-4	TRBV7-9	16	-	CASSFSGGAWNEKLFF
TRBJ1-4	TRBV13	16	-	CASSLRRGSSNEKLFF
TRBJ1-6	TRBV28	14	-	CASSVQGNNSPLHF
TRBJ1-6	TRBV7-9	15	-	CASSTGGQGGSPLHF
TRBJ2-4	TRBV14	16	-	CASSHTRGYSKNIQYF
TRBJ2-7	TRBV20-1	15	-	CSARLAGTFSYEQYF
TRBJ2-7	TRBV28	16	-	CASSPPPGRVGDEQYF
TRBJ2-3	TRBV23-1	15	-	CASSQSGASTDTQYF
TRBJ2-3	TRBV29-1	15	-	CSVEGSGGNTDTQYF
TRBJ2-1	TRBV9	16	-	CASSEGLVSAYNEQFF
TRBJ2-7	TRBV6-2/TRBV6-3	13	-	CASSYSETEEQYF
TRBJ2-7	TRBV7-9	12	-	CASSTGRWGEYF
TRBJ2-7	TRBV28	15	-	CASNKLAGVRYEQYF
TRBJ2-7	TRBV15	13	-	CATSRSARNEQYF
TRBJ2-7	TRBV6-5	14	-	CASSYPGQGAEQYF
TRBJ1-3	TRBV6-4	15	-	CASSEDASSGNTIYF
TRBJ2-7	TRBV9	17	-	CASSVTGIGARGDEQYF
TRBJ2-1	TRBV10-3	12	-	CAISESDNEQFF
TRBJ2-7	TRBV29-1	13	-	CSVEDTQAVEQYF
TRBJ2-7	TRBV5-1	14	-	CASSLEVVSREQYF
TRBJ2-7	TRBV12-3/TRBV12-4	13	-	CASSFRHTYEQYF
TRBJ1-2	TRBV6-5	15	-	CASSYSRVGRSGYTF
TRBJ2-3	TRBV12-3/TRBV12-4	16	-	CASSLGGAQTTDTQYF
TRBJ2-2	TRBV9	12	-	CASSVEPGELFF
TRBJ2-7	TRBV28	12	-	CASSLSSYEQYF
TRBJ2-1	TRBV5-1	16	-	CASSLLSGDSYNEQFF
TRBJ1-1	TRBV9	13	-	CASSDSENTEAFF
TRBJ2-5	TRBV29-1	17	-	CSVEDGREDPRGETQYF
TRBJ2-2	TRBV6-4	13	medium-sized	CASSDGGAGELFF
TRBJ2-1	TRBV4-2	15	-	CASSRTSGGANEQFF
TRBJ2-7	TRBV29-1	12	-	CSVVGGPYEQYF